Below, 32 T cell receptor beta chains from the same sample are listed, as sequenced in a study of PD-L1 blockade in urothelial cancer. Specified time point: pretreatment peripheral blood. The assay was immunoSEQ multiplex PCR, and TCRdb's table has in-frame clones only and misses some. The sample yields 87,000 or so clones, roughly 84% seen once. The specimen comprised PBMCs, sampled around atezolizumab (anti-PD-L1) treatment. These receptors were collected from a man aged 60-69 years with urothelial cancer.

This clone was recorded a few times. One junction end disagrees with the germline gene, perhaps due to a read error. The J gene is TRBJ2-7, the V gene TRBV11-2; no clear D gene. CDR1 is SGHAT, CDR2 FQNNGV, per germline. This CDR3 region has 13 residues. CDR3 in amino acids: CASSLAPSHEQYF. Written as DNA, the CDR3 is TGTGCCAGCAGCTTGGCCCCCTCCCACGAGCAGTACTTC.

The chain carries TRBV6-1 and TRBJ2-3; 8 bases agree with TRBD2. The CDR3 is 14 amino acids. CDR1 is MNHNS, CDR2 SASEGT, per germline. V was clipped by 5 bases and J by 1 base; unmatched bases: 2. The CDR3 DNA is TGTGCCAGCAGTATGACTAGCGGCACAGATACGCAGTATTTT. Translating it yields CASSMTSGTDTQYF.

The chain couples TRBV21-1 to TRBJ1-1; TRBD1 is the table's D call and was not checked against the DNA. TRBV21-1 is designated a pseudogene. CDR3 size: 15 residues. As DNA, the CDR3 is TGTGCCAGCAGCTCAACGGACAGGAGGAACACTGAAGCTTTCTTT. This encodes CASSSTDRRNTEAFF.

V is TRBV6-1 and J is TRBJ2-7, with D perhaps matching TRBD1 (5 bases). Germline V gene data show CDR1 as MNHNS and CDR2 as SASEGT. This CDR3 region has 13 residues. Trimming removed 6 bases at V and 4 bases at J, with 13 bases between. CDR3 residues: CASRPDKKYEQYF. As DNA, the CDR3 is TGTGCCAGCAGGCCGGACAAGAAATACGAGCAGTACTTC.

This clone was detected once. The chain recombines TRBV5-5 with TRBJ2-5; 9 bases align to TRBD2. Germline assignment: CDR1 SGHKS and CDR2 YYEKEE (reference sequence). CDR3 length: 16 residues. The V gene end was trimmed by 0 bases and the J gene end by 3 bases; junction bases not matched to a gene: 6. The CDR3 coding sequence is TGTGCCAGCAGCTTGGAGTCCCTAGCGGGGAAAGAGACCCAGTACTTC. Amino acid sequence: CASSLESLAGKETQYF.

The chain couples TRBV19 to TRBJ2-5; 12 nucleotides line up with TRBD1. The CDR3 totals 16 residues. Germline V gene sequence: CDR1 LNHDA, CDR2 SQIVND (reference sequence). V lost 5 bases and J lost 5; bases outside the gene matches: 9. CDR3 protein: CASSPPGTGGRETQYF. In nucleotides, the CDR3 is TGTGCCAGTAGTCCACCCGGGACAGGGGGCCGGGAGACCCAGTACTTC.

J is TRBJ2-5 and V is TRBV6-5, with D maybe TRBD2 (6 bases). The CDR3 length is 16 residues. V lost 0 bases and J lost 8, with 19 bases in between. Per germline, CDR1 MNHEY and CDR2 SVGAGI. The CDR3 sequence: CASSYSGTGNLKTQYF. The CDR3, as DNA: TGTGCCAGCAGTTACTCCGGGACTGGGAACTTAAAAACCCAGTACTTC.

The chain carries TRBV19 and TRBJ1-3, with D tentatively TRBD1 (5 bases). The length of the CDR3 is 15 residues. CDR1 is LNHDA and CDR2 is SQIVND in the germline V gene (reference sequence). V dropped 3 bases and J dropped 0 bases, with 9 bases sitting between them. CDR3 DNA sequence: TGTGCCAGTAGTATTCAGGGAAGCTCTGGAAACACCATATATTTT. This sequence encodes CASSIQGSSGNTIYF.

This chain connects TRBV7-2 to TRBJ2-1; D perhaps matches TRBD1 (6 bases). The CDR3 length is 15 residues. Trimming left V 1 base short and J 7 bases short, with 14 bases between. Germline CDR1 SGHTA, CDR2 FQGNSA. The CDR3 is CASSLGGRGRNEQFF. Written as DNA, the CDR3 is TGTGCCAGCAGCTTAGGTGGCAGGGGTCGAAATGAGCAGTTCTTC. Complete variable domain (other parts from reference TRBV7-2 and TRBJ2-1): GAGVSQSPSNKVTEKGKDVELRCDPISGHTALYWYRQSLGQGLEFLIYFQGNSAPDKSGLPSDRFSAERTGGSVSTLTIQRTQQEDSAVYLCASSLGGRGRNEQFFGPGTRLTVL.

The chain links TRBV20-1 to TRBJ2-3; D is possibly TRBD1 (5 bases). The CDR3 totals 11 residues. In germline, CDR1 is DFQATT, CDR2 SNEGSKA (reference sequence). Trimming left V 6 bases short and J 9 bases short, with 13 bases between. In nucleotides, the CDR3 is TGCAGTGCCAACCAACAGGCGACGCAGTATTTT. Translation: CSANQQATQYF.

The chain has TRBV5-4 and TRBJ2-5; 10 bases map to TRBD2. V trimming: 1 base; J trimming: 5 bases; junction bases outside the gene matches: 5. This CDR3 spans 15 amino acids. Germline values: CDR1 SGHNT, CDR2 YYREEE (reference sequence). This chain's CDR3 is CASSLYLLAGETQYF. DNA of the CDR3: TGTGCCAGCAGCTTGTACCTACTAGCGGGGGAGACCCAGTACTTC.

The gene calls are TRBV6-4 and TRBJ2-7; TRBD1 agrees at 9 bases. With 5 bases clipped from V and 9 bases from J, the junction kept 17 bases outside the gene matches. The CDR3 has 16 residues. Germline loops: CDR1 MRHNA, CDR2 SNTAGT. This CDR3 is CASSPEGQGGALAQYF. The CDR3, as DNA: TGTGCCAGCAGTCCCGAGGGACAGGGCGGGGCTCTGGCGCAGTACTTC.

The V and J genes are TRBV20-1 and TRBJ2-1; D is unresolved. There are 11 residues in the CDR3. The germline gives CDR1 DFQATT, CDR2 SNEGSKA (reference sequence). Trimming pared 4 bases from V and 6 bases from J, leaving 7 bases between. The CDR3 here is CSATVANEQFF. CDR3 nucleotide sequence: TGCAGTGCTACCGTGGCCAATGAGCAGTTCTTC.

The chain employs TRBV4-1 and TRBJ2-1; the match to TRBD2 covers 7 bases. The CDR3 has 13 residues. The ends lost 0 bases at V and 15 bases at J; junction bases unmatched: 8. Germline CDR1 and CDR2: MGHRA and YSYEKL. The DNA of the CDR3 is TGCGCCAGCAGCCAAGATCGGGGGGTCCGACGGTTCTTC. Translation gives CASSQDRGVRRFF.

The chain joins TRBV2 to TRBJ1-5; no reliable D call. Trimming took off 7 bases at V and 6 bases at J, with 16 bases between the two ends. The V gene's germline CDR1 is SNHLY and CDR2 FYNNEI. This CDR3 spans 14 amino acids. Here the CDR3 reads CASTESGVGQPQHF. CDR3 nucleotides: TGTGCCAGCACCGAATCCGGGGTAGGTCAGCCCCAGCATTTT.

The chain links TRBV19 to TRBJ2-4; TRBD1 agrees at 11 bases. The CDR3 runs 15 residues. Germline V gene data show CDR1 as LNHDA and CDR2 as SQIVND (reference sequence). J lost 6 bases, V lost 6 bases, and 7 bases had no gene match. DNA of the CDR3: TGTGCCAGTAGCCGAGGACAGGGGGCGGGAAACATTCAGTACTTC. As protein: CASSRGQGAGNIQYF.

This chain's CDR3 is CASSLFHRGNYEWQYF. CDR3 coding DNA: TGCGCCAGCAGCTTGTTCCATAGGGGAAACTACGAATGGCAGTACTTC. V gene TRBV5-1 combines with J gene TRBJ2-7; perhaps TRBD1 as D (5 bases). This CDR3 has 16 residues. Trimming removed 1 base from V and 9 bases from J, with 23 bases in between. Germline V gene lookup returns CDR1 SGHRS and CDR2 YFSETQ.

The CDR3 DNA reads as TGTGCCAGCAGCTTAGGCGAGCGGGAGGGCCTCAATGAGCAGTTCTTC. Encoded protein: CASSLGEREGLNEQFF. The V call is TRBV7-2, the J call TRBJ2-1, with 10 nucleotides matching TRBD2. The CDR3 has 16 amino acids. Losses at the gene ends were 1 base for V and 6 bases for J; bases not matched to a gene: 6. Germline values: CDR1 SGHTA, CDR2 FQGNSA.

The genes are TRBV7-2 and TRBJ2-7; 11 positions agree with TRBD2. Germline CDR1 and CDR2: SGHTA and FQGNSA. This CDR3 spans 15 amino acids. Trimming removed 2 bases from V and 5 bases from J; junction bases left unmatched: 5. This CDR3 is CASSLMGLAADEQYF. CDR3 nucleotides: TGTGCCAGCAGCTTAATGGGACTAGCGGCAGACGAGCAGTACTTC.

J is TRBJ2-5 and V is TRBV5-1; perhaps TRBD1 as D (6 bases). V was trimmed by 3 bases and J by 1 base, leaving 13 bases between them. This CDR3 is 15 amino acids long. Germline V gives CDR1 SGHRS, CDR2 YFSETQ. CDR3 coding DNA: TGCGCCAGCAGCTATAATCAGGGGCTCCAAGAGACCCAGTACTTC. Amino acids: CASSYNQGLQETQYF.

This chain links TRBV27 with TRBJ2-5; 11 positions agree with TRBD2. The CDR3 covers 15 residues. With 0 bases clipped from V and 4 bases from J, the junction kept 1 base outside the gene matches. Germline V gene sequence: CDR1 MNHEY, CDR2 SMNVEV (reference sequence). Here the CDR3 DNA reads TGTGCCAGCAGTTTATCTAGCGGGGGGGCAGAGACCCAGTACTTC. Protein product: CASSLSSGGAETQYF.

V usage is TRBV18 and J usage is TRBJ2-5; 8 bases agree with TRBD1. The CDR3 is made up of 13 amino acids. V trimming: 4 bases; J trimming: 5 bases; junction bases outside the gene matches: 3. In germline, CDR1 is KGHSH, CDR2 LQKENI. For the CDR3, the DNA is TGTGCCAGCTCACGGGACAGGCGGGAGACCCAGTACTTC. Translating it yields CASSRDRRETQYF.

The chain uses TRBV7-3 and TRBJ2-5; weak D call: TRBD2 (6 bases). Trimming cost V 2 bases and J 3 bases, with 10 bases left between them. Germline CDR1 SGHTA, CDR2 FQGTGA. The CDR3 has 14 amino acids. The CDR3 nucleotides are TGTGCCAGCAGCTTAGCGGGACCTAAAGAGACCCAGTACTTC. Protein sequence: CASSLAGPKETQYF. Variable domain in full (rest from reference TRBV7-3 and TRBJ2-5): GAGVSQTPSNKVTEKGKYVELRCDPISGHTALYWYRQSLGQGPEFLIYFQGTGAADDSGLPNDRFFAVRPEGSVSTLKIQRTERGDSAVYLCASSLAGPKETQYFGPGTRLLVL.

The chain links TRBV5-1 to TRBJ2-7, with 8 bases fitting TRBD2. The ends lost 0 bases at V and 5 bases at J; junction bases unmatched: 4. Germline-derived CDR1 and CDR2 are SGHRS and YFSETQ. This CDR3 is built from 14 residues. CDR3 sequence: CASSLEGLAHEQYF. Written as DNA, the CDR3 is TGCGCCAGCAGCTTGGAAGGACTAGCCCACGAGCAGTACTTC.

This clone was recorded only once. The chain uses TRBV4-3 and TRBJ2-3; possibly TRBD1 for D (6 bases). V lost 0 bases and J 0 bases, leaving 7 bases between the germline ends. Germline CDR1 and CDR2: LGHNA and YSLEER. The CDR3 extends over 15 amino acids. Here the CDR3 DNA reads TGCGCCAGCAGCCAAGATCAGGGGAGCACAGATACGCAGTATTTT. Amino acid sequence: CASSQDQGSTDTQYF.

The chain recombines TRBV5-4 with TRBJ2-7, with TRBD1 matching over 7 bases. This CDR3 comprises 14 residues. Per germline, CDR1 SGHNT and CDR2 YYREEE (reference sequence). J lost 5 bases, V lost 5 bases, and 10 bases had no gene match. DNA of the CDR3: TGTGCCAGCAGGCCCGAACCCGACAGGGACGAGCAGTACTTC. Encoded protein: CASRPEPDRDEQYF.

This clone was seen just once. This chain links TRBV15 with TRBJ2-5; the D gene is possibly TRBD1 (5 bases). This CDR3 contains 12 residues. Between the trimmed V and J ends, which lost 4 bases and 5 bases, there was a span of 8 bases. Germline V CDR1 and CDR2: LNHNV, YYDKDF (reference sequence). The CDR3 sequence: CATSTGFETQYF. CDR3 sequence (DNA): TGTGCCACCAGCACAGGGTTCGAGACCCAGTACTTC.

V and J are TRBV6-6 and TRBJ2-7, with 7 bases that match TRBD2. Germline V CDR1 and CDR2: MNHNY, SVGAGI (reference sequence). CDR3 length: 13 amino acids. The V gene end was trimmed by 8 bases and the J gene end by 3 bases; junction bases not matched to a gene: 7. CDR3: CASRRGEGYEQYF. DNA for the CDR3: TGTGCCAGCCGTCGGGGGGAGGGCTACGAGCAGTACTTC.

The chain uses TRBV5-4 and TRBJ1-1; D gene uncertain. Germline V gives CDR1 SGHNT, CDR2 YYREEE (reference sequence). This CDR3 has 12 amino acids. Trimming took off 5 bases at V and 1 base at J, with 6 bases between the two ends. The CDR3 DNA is TGTGCCAGCAGTTTCGGGAACACTGAAGCTTTCTTT. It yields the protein CASSFGNTEAFF.

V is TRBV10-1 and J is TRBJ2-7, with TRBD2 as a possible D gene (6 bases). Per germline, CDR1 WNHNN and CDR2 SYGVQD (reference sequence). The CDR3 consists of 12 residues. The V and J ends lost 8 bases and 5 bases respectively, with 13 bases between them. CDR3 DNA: TGCGCCAGCGGAGGGCCCGGGGACGAGCAGTACTTC. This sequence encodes CASGGPGDEQYF.

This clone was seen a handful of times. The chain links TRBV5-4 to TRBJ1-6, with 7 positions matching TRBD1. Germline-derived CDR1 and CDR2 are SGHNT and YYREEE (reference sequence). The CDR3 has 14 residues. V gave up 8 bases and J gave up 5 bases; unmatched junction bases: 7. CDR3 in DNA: TGTGCCAGTCTCCGACAGGGTGATAATTCACCCCTCCACTTT. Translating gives CASLRQGDNSPLHF. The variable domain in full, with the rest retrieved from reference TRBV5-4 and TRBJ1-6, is ETGVTQSPTHLIKTRGQQVTLRCSSQSGHNTVSWYQQALGQGPQFIFQYYREEENGRGNFPPRFSGLQFPNYSSELNVNALELDDSALYLCASLRQGDNSPLHFGNGTRLTVT.

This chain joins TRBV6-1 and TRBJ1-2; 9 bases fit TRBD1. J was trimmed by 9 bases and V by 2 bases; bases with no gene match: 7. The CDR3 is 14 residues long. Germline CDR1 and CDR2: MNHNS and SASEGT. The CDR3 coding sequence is TGTGCCAGCAGTGAAACTGGGACAGGGATAAGCTACACCTTC. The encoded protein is CASSETGTGISYTF.